The sequence of this TCR beta chain was determined in a study of shared clonotypes between healthy human individuals. Germline assignment: CDR1 KGHSH and CDR2 LQKENI. V lost 4 bases to trimming and J lost 4 bases, with 11 bases between them. There are 13 residues in the CDR3. Every subset had its genomic DNA shared out evenly among several immunoSEQ plates. Sequencing used immunoSEQ multiplex PCR; TCRdb keeps in-frame clones, though not all of them. This sample has 2,500,000 or so clones, with around 92% found just once. The sequence derives from a young man in good health. Some clones in this sample may be carry-over from other donors' samples. The rearrangement joins TRBV18 to TRBJ2-7; TRBD2 is a possible D gene (7 bases). Sample: naive CD4+ T cells from PBMCs. Subset denoted: CD45RA+ positively selected. The CDR3 reads CASSRGGGYEQYF. Here the CDR3 DNA reads TGTGCCAGCTCACGGGGAGGGGGGTACGAGCAGTACTTC.